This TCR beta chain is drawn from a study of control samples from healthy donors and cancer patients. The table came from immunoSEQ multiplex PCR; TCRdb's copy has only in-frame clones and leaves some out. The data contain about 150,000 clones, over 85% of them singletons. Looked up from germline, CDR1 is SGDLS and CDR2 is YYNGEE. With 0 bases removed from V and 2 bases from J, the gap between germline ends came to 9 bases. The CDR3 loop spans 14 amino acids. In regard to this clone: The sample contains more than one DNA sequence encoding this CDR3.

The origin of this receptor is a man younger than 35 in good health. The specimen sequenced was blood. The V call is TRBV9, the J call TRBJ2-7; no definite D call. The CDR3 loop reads CASSVGQTTYEQYF. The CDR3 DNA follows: TGTGCCAGCAGCGTAGGGCAGACCACCTACGAGCAGTACTTC.